Below are 26 T cell receptor beta chains sequenced from a single sample in a study of control samples from healthy donors and cancer patients. This table comes from immunoSEQ multiplex PCR, and its TCRdb copy is limited to in-frame clones, with some not included. The profile covers about 21,000 clones, with roughly 80% appearing a single time and more than 20% taken by the ten largest. Sample: PBMCs. The receptors come from a man aged 55 to 70 with colorectal cancer.

The rearrangement uses TRBV10-3 and TRBJ2-3, with D possibly matching TRBD2 (6 bases). Germline-derived CDR1 and CDR2 are ENHRY and SYGVKD. The CDR3 has 13 amino acids. V was pared by 7 bases and J by 2 bases, with 10 bases between. Here the CDR3 DNA reads TGTGCCATCATCGGGAGTCTCACAGATACGCAGTATTTT. Encoded protein: CAIIGSLTDTQYF.

The chain couples TRBV5-6 to TRBJ1-3; D gene unclear. Per the germline V gene, CDR1 is SGHDT and CDR2 is YYEEEE. Trimming took 2 bases from V and 0 from J, leaving 6 bases between them. CDR3 size: 14 residues. CDR3 coding DNA: TGTGCCAGCAGCTTTGAAAGCTCTGGAAACACCATATATTTT. Protein product: CASSFESSGNTIYF.

This rearrangement joins TRBV6-6 to TRBJ1-1; a possible D gene is TRBD1 (5 bases). Germline-derived CDR1 and CDR2 are MNHNY and SVGAGI (reference sequence). Trimming removed 8 bases at V and 1 base at J, with 11 bases between. The CDR3 consists of 13 residues. The CDR3 sequence is CASRAGTNTEAFF. For the CDR3, the DNA is TGTGCCAGCCGCGCGGGGACGAACACTGAAGCTTTCTTT.

The chain is built from TRBV6-2 or TRBV6-3 and TRBJ1-5; no clear D gene. Germline CDR1 and CDR2: MNHEY and SVGEGT. There are 14 residues in the CDR3. V was trimmed by 0 bases and J by 3 bases, leaving 6 bases between them. This CDR3 reads CASSYSSLNQPQHF. In DNA, the CDR3 is TGTGCCAGCAGTTACTCGTCCCTCAATCAGCCCCAGCATTTT.

The chain joins TRBV4-3 to TRBJ1-1; 11 nucleotides match TRBD1. After removal of 1 base from V and 7 bases from J, the junction contained 11 bases not matched to a gene. The germline V gene has CDR1 LGHNA and CDR2 YSLEER. The CDR3 contains 17 residues. The CDR3 reads CASSQGRGTGGWNEAFF. The CDR3 DNA follows: TGCGCCAGCAGCCAAGGAAGGGGGACAGGGGGGTGGAATGAAGCTTTCTTT.

The rearrangement uses TRBV5-1 and TRBJ1-4, with 9 bases aligning to TRBD1. V trimming: 3 bases; J trimming: 4 bases; junction bases outside the gene matches: 4. Germline V gene sequence: CDR1 SGHRS, CDR2 YFSETQ. The CDR3 totals 15 residues. CDR3 region: CASSWGQGLNEKLFF. As DNA, the CDR3 is TGCGCCAGCAGCTGGGGACAGGGCCTTAATGAAAAACTGTTTTTT.

J is TRBJ1-1 and V is TRBV6-5; tentative D call: TRBD1 (6 bases). The CDR3 is 15 amino acids. V was shortened by 8 bases and J by 3 bases, with 19 bases between the two germline ends. CDR1 is MNHEY and CDR2 is SVGAGI in the germline V gene. The CDR3 region is CASGRIGGSDTEAFF. The CDR3 DNA reads TGTGCCAGCGGACGAATAGGGGGTTCAGACACTGAAGCTTTCTTT.

The V and J genes are TRBV10-2 and TRBJ1-5, with TRBD1 matching 10 bases. Germline trimming cut 6 bases from V and 7 bases from J; bases unmatched to any gene: 9. Germline assignment: CDR1 WSHSY and CDR2 SAAADI. The CDR3 contains 15 residues. The CDR3 DNA sequence: TGCGCCAGCAGCCTGGGGACAGGGGAGTGGCAGCCCCAGCATTTT. It specifies CASSLGTGEWQPQHF.

The V call is TRBV9, the J call TRBJ1-4; 7 nucleotides align to TRBD1. The trim removed 0 bases at V and 3 bases at J, leaving 5 bases unmatched. CDR3 length: 16 amino acids. Germline V gene lookup returns CDR1 SGDLS and CDR2 YYNGEE. The CDR3 DNA follows: TGTGCCAGCAGCGTAGGAGGGGGACAGTCTAATGAAAAACTGTTTTTT. The encoded protein is CASSVGGGQSNEKLFF.

As for this clone: The same CDR3 is also encoded by other DNA sequences in this sample. The chain recombines TRBV5-4 with TRBJ2-5; no firm D call. Trimming stripped 0 bases from V and 2 bases from J, with 8 bases between. Germline V CDR1 and CDR2: SGHNT, YYREEE (reference sequence). The CDR3 has 14 residues. The CDR3 is CASSLAGQQETQYF. For the CDR3, the DNA is TGTGCCAGCAGCTTGGCCGGCCAGCAAGAGACCCAGTACTTC.

The chain couples TRBV14 to TRBJ2-5; 8 nucleotides agree with TRBD2. Looked up from germline, CDR1 is SGHDN and CDR2 is FVKESK. The CDR3 sequence is 16 residues long. Germline trimming cut 0 bases from V and 2 bases from J; bases unmatched to any gene: 5. In DNA, the CDR3 is TGTGCCAGCAGCCAAGAACTAGCGGTAACACAAGAGACCCAGTACTTC. This gives the protein CASSQELAVTQETQYF.

The V call is TRBV10-3, the J call TRBJ1-5, with a weak D call TRBD1 (5 bases). From germline, CDR1 is ENHRY and CDR2 SYGVKD. The length of the CDR3 is 14 residues. The V gene lost 8 bases and the J gene lost 4 bases, with 15 bases spanning the gap. CDR3 sequence (DNA): TGTGCCATCCAAGGTACAGGTGAGAATCAGCCCCAGCATTTT. Its translation: CAIQGTGENQPQHF.

The chain is built from TRBV18 and TRBJ2-2; D not certain. Trimming took 5 bases from V and 2 from J, leaving 12 bases between them. The germline CDR1 and CDR2 sequences are KGHSH and LQKENI. CDR3 length: 15 residues. CDR3 nucleotide sequence: TGTGCCAGCTCATCCGGACCCGGTAACACCGGGGAGCTGTTTTTT. It translates to CASSSGPGNTGELFF.

CDR3 DNA sequence: TGTGCCAGCAGTTCAGGGTGGGTCGAGCAGTACTTC. It encodes CASSSGWVEQYF. This chain uses TRBV6-5 with TRBJ2-7, with a weak D call TRBD1 (5 bases). The CDR3 length is 12 residues. The germline V gene has CDR1 MNHEY and CDR2 SVGAGI. V was trimmed by 4 bases and J by 6 bases, leaving 10 bases between them.

The rearrangement links TRBV7-8 to TRBJ1-1, with TRBD1 as a possible D gene (5 bases). This CDR3 has 16 residues. V dropped 5 bases and J dropped 4 bases, with 20 bases sitting between them. CDR1 and CDR2 (germline): SGHVS, FQNEAQ. CDR3 bases: TGTGCCAGCAGCCCGGGGACTCTCCCCGGGAGCACTGAAGCTTTCTTT. Its translation: CASSPGTLPGSTEAFF.

The genes are TRBV6-5 and TRBJ1-6; perhaps TRBD1 as D (5 bases). V lost 5 bases, J lost 10 bases, and 18 bases lay in between. There are 15 residues in the CDR3. Germline V CDR1 and CDR2: MNHEY, SVGAGI. This CDR3 reads CASSQQTANLSPLHF. CDR3 nucleotides: TGTGCCAGCAGTCAACAGACAGCTAATCTCTCACCCCTCCACTTT.

The V call is TRBV21-1, the J call TRBJ2-6; the D call in the table, TRBD2, was not verified against the DNA. TRBV21-1 is termed a pseudogene. The CDR3 is 17 residues long. The CDR3 DNA is TGTGCCAGCAGCAAAGAAGCGGCTAGCTCTGGGGCCAACGTCCTGACTTTC. Translating it yields CASSKEAASSGANVLTF.

This sequence joins TRBV7-9 and TRBJ1-2; no reliable D call. This CDR3 spans 16 amino acids. The V end was cut by 3 bases, the J end by 0 bases, with 14 bases between. Looked up from germline, CDR1 is SEHNR and CDR2 is FQNEAQ (reference sequence). This chain's CDR3 is CASSLESGRTNYGYTF. CDR3 nucleotide sequence: TGTGCCAGCAGCTTGGAATCGGGTAGAACTAACTATGGCTACACCTTC.

This chain connects TRBV5-1 to TRBJ2-7; 8 bases match TRBD1. The germline V gene has CDR1 SGHRS and CDR2 YFSETQ. The CDR3 consists of 16 residues. Losses at the gene ends were 4 bases for V and 6 bases for J; bases not matched to a gene: 15. Here the CDR3 reads CASSTRTGWVEGEQYF. In nucleotides, the CDR3 is TGCGCCAGCAGCACCAGGACAGGGTGGGTTGAGGGCGAGCAGTACTTC.

The chain couples TRBV7-2 to TRBJ2-4; D is perhaps TRBD2 (6 bases). Germline V gives CDR1 SGHTA, CDR2 FQGNSA. The CDR3 has 16 amino acids. Trimming stripped 1 base from V and 0 bases from J, with 10 bases between. The CDR3, as DNA: TGTGCCAGCAGCTTAGAAGCGGGCCCAGCCAAAAACATTCAGTACTTC. Translating it yields CASSLEAGPAKNIQYF.

CDR3: CASSLTARNTEAFF. In DNA form, the CDR3 reads TGTGCCAGCTCGCTGACAGCGAGGAACACTGAAGCTTTCTTT. The chain recombines TRBV18 with TRBJ1-1; possibly TRBD1 for D (5 bases). The CDR3 runs 14 residues. Germline V gene lookup returns CDR1 KGHSH and CDR2 LQKENI. Trimming removed 6 bases from V and 1 base from J, with 12 bases in between.

The chain carries TRBV19 and TRBJ2-5; no firm D call. The germline gives CDR1 LNHDA, CDR2 SQIVND (reference sequence). V was clipped by 2 bases and J by 5 bases, with 9 bases between them. The CDR3 has 13 residues. The CDR3 here is CASSISGSETQYF. The DNA for the CDR3 is TGTGCCAGTAGTATATCCGGGTCGGAGACCCAGTACTTC.

The J gene is TRBJ2-5, the V gene TRBV6-5; no firm D call. V gave up 7 bases and J gave up 5 bases, with 17 bases separating them. The CDR3 runs 14 residues. Germline V CDR1 and CDR2: MNHEY, SVGAGI. This CDR3 is CASTPWDRPETQYF. DNA of the CDR3: TGTGCCAGCACCCCCTGGGATCGGCCGGAGACCCAGTACTTC.

This chain uses TRBV6-5 with TRBJ1-1; no clear D gene. Trimming removed 4 bases at V and 3 bases at J, with 12 bases between. There are 14 residues in the CDR3. Per the germline V gene, CDR1 is MNHEY and CDR2 is SVGAGI. The CDR3 loop is CASSSDWADTEAFF. As DNA, the CDR3 is TGTGCCAGCAGTTCAGACTGGGCGGACACTGAAGCTTTCTTT.

The chain has TRBV11-2 and TRBJ1-2, with unresolved D. Germline values: CDR1 SGHAT, CDR2 FQNNGV. V shed 2 bases and J shed 0 bases, with 7 bases lying between them. The CDR3 runs to 14 residues. The CDR3 sequence is CASSLSDTNYGYTF. CDR3 coding DNA: TGTGCCAGCAGCTTATCCGACACTAACTATGGCTACACCTTC.

The V gene is TRBV7-9, the J gene TRBJ2-5; tentatively, D is TRBD2 (6 bases). From germline, CDR1 is SEHNR and CDR2 FQNEAQ (reference sequence). The CDR3 loop spans 12 amino acids. V dropped 6 bases and J dropped 5 bases, with 10 bases sitting between them. The CDR3 nucleotides are TGTGCCAGCAGTTGGGGGGAGGAGACCCAGTACTTC. Protein: CASSWGEETQYF.